This TCR beta chain came from a study of blood T cell repertoires in COVID-19 (dated by TCRdb to between 2020 and 2021). As for the study more broadly: Samples covering the acute and convalescent phases of COVID-19 were provided by collaborators in the United States, Italy and Spain. The material from the prospective study consisted of cDNA or gDNA derived from T cells, B-cell-depleted T cells, or PBMCs. The dataset comprised deeply sampled blood TCRbeta repertoires from subjects exposed to, actively infected with, or recovered from COVID-19. The repertoires were made available in a free public database intended to serve as a resource for research on the immune response to SARS-CoV-2. The samples were drawn from two sources: the first 160 participants of the ongoing ImmuneRACE study, and 1,000 to 1,500 subjects contributed by 6 global collaborators. The sample metadata nearly always contained a de-identified subject ID, COVID-19 status, age in years and sex. HLA class I and class II types, where available, came from metadata supplied by the sample provider rather than from assay-based typing.

Comments on this clone: Its specific antigen is unknown. Nothing much larger sits one base from this clone, and base qualities are not available.

TCRbeta CDR3 regions were amplified from genomic DNA using the immunoSEQ Assay, a bias-controlled multiplex PCR. The study's own analysis went as follows. Nucleated cell counts per sample were estimated from amplification of reference gene primers within the assay. To quantify the absolute abundance of each unique TCRbeta CDR3 rearrangement, sequence reads were collapsed and filtered. Productive Simpson clonality was computed per sample as the square root of Simpson's diversity index over productive rearrangements. In TCRdb, the immuneACCESS table is reduced to in-frame sequences with V and J assigned. These tables do not hold every clone; where another copy was compared, an unresolved V gene accounts for under half, and the others remain unexplained. V and J calls plus clone size are reproduced from that table; the DNA served to infer D and trimming. Within this sample are about 320,000 clones, with 70% to 90% of them counted one time only. The top ten constitute approximately 5.4% of the sample.

Study-wide findings and limitations: Clinical and demographic metadata were provided uncurated, with the amount varying by source and participant.

Participants in the prospective study were aged roughly 18 to 100 years, lived in over 20 United States geographic areas, and enrolled through a virtual design. In the prospective study, cohorts were assigned on the basis of participant-reported clinical history obtained from a screening survey and a study questionnaire. Recovered participants in ImmuneRACE Cohort 3 were defined as having two consecutive negative NP/OP PCR tests, clearance from a healthcare professional, or resolution of symptoms. In the prospective study, mobile phlebotomists collected whole blood, serum and a nasopharyngeal or oropharyngeal swab from each participant. Prospective study participants could optionally give additional blood draws and questionnaires over an approximately two-month period. Before DNA extraction, prospective study blood samples were shipped either frozen or at room temperature. The germline V gene yields KGHSH for CDR1 and LQKENI for CDR2. The CDR3, cysteine through phenylalanine, is 13 amino acids long. Only CDR3 DNA remains: 39 bases, in frame from the first base. The V and J ends are trimmed by 0 bases and 6 bases, leaving 8 bases between them.

This receptor was obtained from a woman in her 30s who had recovered from COVID-19. Input material: PBMCs or T cells enriched from blood (not recorded which). The chain was built from TRBV18 and TRBJ1-2; the D gene cannot be named for sure. CDR3 reads: CASSPPGSNGYTF. The nucleotide sequence reads as follows: TGTGCCAGCTCACCACCGGGCAGCAATGGCTACACCTTC.